This record covers a single T cell receptor (beta chain). The data stem from a study of shared clonotypes between healthy human individuals. This CDR3 is built from 12 residues. Germline V lookup: CDR1 GTSNPN, CDR2 SVGIG (reference sequence). V lost 5 bases, J lost 7 bases, and 12 bases lay in between. TCRdb's table, derived via immunoSEQ multiplex PCR, lists solely in-frame clones and lacks some. The repertoire holds around 2.5 million clones, with 93% as singletons. Material for sequencing was naive CD4+ T cells from PBMCs. The subset here: CD45RA+ positively selected. The receptor was derived from a man between 18 and 35 years old in good health. Some clones in this sample may be carry-over from other donors' samples. This chain links TRBV30 with TRBJ2-4, with D hard to call. This CDR3 reads CAWARDENIQYF. In nucleotides, the CDR3 is TGTGCCTGGGCTAGGGATGAGAACATTCAGTACTTC.